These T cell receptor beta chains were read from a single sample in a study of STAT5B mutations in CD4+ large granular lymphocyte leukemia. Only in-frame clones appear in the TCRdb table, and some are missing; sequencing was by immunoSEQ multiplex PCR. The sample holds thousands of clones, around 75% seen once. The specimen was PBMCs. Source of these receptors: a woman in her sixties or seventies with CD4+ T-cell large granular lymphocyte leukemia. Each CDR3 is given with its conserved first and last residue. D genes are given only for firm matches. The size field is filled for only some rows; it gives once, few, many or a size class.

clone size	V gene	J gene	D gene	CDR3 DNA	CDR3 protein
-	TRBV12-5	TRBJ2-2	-	TGTGCTAGTGGTTTGGGACTAGGTCGGGCCGGGGAGCTGTTTTTT	CASGLGLGRAGELFF
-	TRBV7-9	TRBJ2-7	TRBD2	TGTGCCAGCAGAGGGGAGGGCGAGCAGTACTTC	CASRGEGEQYF
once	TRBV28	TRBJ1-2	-	TGTGCCAGCAGTCCGGGACCCTCTAACTATGGCTACACCTTC	CASSPGPSNYGYTF
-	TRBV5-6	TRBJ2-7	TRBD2	TGTGCCAGCAGCTTCGGACTAGCGGGAATCCTCATTTACGAGCAGTACTTC	CASSFGLAGILIYEQYF
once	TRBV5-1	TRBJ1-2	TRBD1	TGCGCCAGCAGCTCGGGAGGACAGGGGGCCCACGGCTACACCTTC	CASSSGGQGAHGYTF
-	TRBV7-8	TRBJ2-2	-	TGTGCCAGCAGCTCCGGGACTTTTAACACCGGGGAGCTGTTTTTT	CASSSGTFNTGELFF
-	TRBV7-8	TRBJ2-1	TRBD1	TGTGCCAGCAGCTTCCAGGGGGACTACAATGAGCAGTTCTTC	CASSFQGDYNEQFF
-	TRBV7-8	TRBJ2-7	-	TGTGCCAGCAGCCCCCTGGACAGACTCTACGAGCAGTACTTC	CASSPLDRLYEQYF
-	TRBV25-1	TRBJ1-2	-	TGTGCCAGCAGTGAGGATGCAGATGGCTACACCTTC	CASSEDADGYTF
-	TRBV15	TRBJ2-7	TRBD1	TGTGCCACCAGCAGAGGTGGGCCAGGGGGACAGGGGCGCGCTCTCTCCTACGAGCAGTACTTC	CATSRGGPGGQGRALSYEQYF
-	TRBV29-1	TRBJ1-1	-	TGCAGCGTGTCCCCCCTAACAAACACTGAAGCTTTCTTT	CSVSPLTNTEAFF
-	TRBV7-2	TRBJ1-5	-	TGTGCCAGCAGCTTAGAACAGGGCTATAGCAATCAGCCCCAGCATTTT	CASSLEQGYSNQPQHF
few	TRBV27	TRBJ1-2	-	TGTGCCAGCAGTTTATACGGGTTGGGTGGCTACACCTTC	CASSLYGLGGYTF
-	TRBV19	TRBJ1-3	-	TGTGCCAGTAGTATCGGGACCTCTGGAAACACCATATATTTT	CASSIGTSGNTIYF
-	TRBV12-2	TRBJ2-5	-	TGTGCAAGTCGCCCGGACAGGGGGAGTAAAGAGACCCAGTACTTC	CASRPDRGSKETQYF